The 2 T cell receptor beta chains given below trace back to one sample, sequenced in a study of human T cells and chemical hapten exposure. Sample time point: patch test 3, about 24 weeks after DPC sensitization. Treatment specified: therapeutic diphenylcyclopropenone sensitization with weekly scalp DPC. A single record per CDR3 protein comes from TCRdb applying MiXCR to the RACE reads. This repertoire shows approximately 90,000 distinct CDR3 sequences, 27% found once; its top ten account for approximately 10%. The sequencing used whole blood, collected in connection with sensitization to the hapten diphenylcyclopropenone (DPC). These receptors originate from a man in his forties with alopecia areata. Some clones in this sample may be carry-over from other donors' samples.

This clonotype has only a few counts. This chain connects TRBV7-2 to TRBJ2-3, with 9 bases lining up with TRBD1. J was trimmed by 5 bases and V by 2 bases; bases with no gene match: 5. The CDR3 runs to 15 residues. CDR1 is SGHTA, CDR2 FQGNSA, per germline. The CDR3 region is CASSLRQGVLDTQYF. CDR3 nucleotides: TGTGCCAGCAGCTTAAGACAGGGGGTCCTAGATACGCAGTATTTT.

The chain carries TRBV12-3 or TRBV12-4 and TRBJ2-3; D might be TRBD2 (7 bases). There are 14 residues in the CDR3. Trimming took 7 bases from V and 6 from J, leaving 17 bases between them. Here the CDR3 reads CASTLGGRGDTQYF. The DNA of the CDR3 is TGTGCCAGCACCCTCGGAGGGAGGGGGGATACGCAGTATTTT.